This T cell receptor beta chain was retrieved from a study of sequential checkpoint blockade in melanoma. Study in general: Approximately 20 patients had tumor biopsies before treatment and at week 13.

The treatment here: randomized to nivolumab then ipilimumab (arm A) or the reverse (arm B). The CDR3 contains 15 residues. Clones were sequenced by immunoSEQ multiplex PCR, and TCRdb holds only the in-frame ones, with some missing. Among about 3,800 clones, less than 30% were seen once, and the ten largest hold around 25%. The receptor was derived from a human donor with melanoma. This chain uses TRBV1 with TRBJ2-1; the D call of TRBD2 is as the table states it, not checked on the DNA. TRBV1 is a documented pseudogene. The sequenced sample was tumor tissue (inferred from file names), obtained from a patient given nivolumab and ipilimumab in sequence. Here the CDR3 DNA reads TGCACCAGCAGCCAGCTAGCGGGAACGTCTAGTGAGCAGTTCTTC. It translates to CTSSQLAGTSSEQFF.